This T cell receptor beta chain was identified during a study of T cell responses to AZD1222 COVID-19 vaccine (dated by TCRdb to the early 2020s). In the study overall: A total of 233 trial participants underwent TCR sequencing, of whom about 200 had received two doses of AZD1222 and some 26 had received two doses of the MenACWY control vaccine. Trial participants were enrolled into age subgroups of 18-55, 56-69 and 70-plus years, which contained 148, 28 and 57 TCR-sequenced participants, respectively. Broad study findings and their caveats: Participants were mostly white British, with more females than males. The authors suggested clonal diversity may have been underestimated. In the small 56-69-year group, the increase in depth fell short of significance, most likely because of low power. After two AZD1222 doses, both the breadth and the depth of spike-specific TCRs were significantly higher than at day 0 and than in MenACWY recipients. Epitopes outside the regions mutated in the B.1.351 and B.1.1.7 variants were reportedly recognized by nearly half of the unique spike-specific TCRs. CD4 TCRs associated with the vaccine covered the entire spike protein, and the dominant responses were in regions 160-218 and 743-854. Because no samples from the day 14 peak response were available, repertoires could be characterized only after the peak T cell response. Conclusions about previously exposed vaccinees are limited, since just 5 to 7 AZD1222 recipients were seropositive for SARS-CoV-2 at baseline.

This sample's time point label indicates: about 28 days (+/-7) after the second vaccine dose. The sample's treatment or condition label is to be understood as: meningococcal conjugate vaccine given as trial control. Vaccinee samples came from UK trials COV001 and COV002, including a single-blind randomized controlled phase 2/3 trial of AZD1222 (ChAdOx1 nCoV-19) in healthy adults. For TCRbeta chain sequencing, PBMC samples from trial participants were taken at day 0 and at day 28 after the second dose. In regard to this clone: Its antigen target is currently unknown. Base qualities are not provided; no much larger clone lies one nucleotide away.

The CDR3 covers 12 residues, taking in both the cysteine and the phenylalanine. The entry retains the CDR3 DNA only, 36 bases that are in frame from base 1. Trimming removed 7 bases from V and 6 bases from J; the gene matches leave 2 bases unexplained. CDR1 is given as SGHRS and CDR2 as YFSETQ, both from the germline V gene. The CDR3 regions of human TCRbeta chains were subjected to immunosequencing. The paper's processing steps were these. Repertoire TCRs were checked for matches against a reference library of SARS-CoV-2-specific TCRs that had been generated using the MIRA antigen-specificity platform. Breadth meant the fraction of unique TCRs that were SARS-CoV-2-associated, whereas depth meant the fraction of total T cells that were SARS-CoV-2-associated. Using the MIRA data, every spike-specific TCR was mapped to the spike region that the TCR reacted to and assigned to either a CD4 or a CD8 class. Log10-transformed breadth and depth values were compared by one-way ANOVA with Sidak's multiple comparisons tests. Held by TCRdb, this immuneACCESS table contains in-frame sequences only and omits some clones. Under half of the omission traces to an unresolved V gene where checked; the cause of the rest is unknown. V, J and clone size derive from that table, while D and trimming were established from the DNA sequence. A total of 200,000 to 250,000 clones appear in this sample, approximately 94% of them only once. The ten largest clonotypes hold around 1.7% of the sample.

Recombination joined TRBV5-1 with TRBJ1-1; 11 bases in the junction line up with TRBD1. Specimen: peripheral blood, collected 28 days after the second dose of the MenACWY control vaccine. The receptor comes from an adult who received the MenACWY meningococcal vaccine as a control. The CDR3 sequence is CASGTGGPEAFF. At the DNA level, the sequence is TGCGCCAGCGGGACAGGGGGTCCTGAAGCTTTCTTT.